These 21 T cell receptor beta chains were sequenced from one sample in a study of blood T cell repertoires in COVID-19. The assay was immunoSEQ multiplex PCR, and TCRdb's table has in-frame clones only and misses some. The table lists 200,000 or so clones, 88% of them singletons, with around 1.9% in the top ten. The source material was peripheral blood. The receptors come from a man in his 70s with active or convalescent COVID-19.

The V and J genes are TRBV30 and TRBJ1-3; D is unclear. Germline loops: CDR1 GTSNPN, CDR2 SVGIG (reference sequence). The ends were cut back, 1 base at V and 7 bases at J, with 8 bases in the middle. The CDR3 covers 12 residues. In DNA, the CDR3 is TGTGCCTGGAGTGAGGAGAGGAACACCATATATTTT. Translating it yields CAWSEERNTIYF.

The V and J genes are TRBV11-2 and TRBJ2-5; D not resolved. CDR1 is SGHAT, CDR2 FQNNGV, per germline. This CDR3 comprises 16 residues. With 5 bases removed from V and 4 bases from J, the gap between germline ends came to 20 bases. The CDR3 reads CASSPASGRSGETQYF. Here the CDR3 DNA reads TGTGCCAGCAGCCCAGCCTCAGGCAGGTCAGGAGAGACCCAGTACTTC. The complete variable domain, with remaining parts taken from reference TRBV11-2 and TRBJ2-5, reads EAGVAQSPRYKIIEKRQSVAFWCNPISGHATLYWYQQILGQGPKLLIQFQNNGVVDDSQLPKDRFSAERLKGVDSTLKIQPAKLEDSAVYLCASSPASGRSGETQYFGPGTRLLVL.

The chain uses TRBV5-4 and TRBJ1-5; D gene unclear. Trimming cost V 5 bases and J 12 bases, with 15 bases left between them. The germline CDR1 and CDR2 sequences are SGHNT and YYREEE (reference sequence). The length of the CDR3 is 12 residues. The CDR3 DNA reads TGTGCCAGCAGACAGAGTCCGGGGATCCAGCATTTT. Translating gives CASRQSPGIQHF.

This clone has a handful of counts. This chain joins TRBV4-1 and TRBJ2-6; D is unclear. The V gene lost 3 bases and the J gene lost 4 bases, with 13 bases spanning the gap. Looked up from germline, CDR1 is MGHRA and CDR2 is YSYEKL. The length of the CDR3 is 16 residues. The CDR3: CASSQSQTRGANVLTF. CDR3 sequence (DNA): TGCGCCAGCAGCCAGAGCCAGACGAGGGGGGCCAACGTCCTGACTTTC.

This chain uses TRBV5-8 with TRBJ2-7; TRBD2 is a possible D gene (6 bases). The germline V and J ends were trimmed by 4 bases and 6 bases, with 8 bases remaining between them. The CDR3 contains 11 residues. The V gene's germline CDR1 is SGHTS and CDR2 YDEGEE. CDR3 region: CASSPGGEQYF. The DNA of the CDR3 is TGTGCCAGCAGCCCCGGGGGCGAGCAGTACTTC.

The rearrangement links TRBV29-1 to TRBJ2-7, with 9 bases lining up with TRBD2. The CDR3 sequence is 12 residues long. The trim removed 4 bases at V and 5 bases at J, leaving 3 bases unmatched. Germline V gene sequence: CDR1 SQVTM, CDR2 ANQGSEA. This chain's CDR3 is CSVGREGHEQYF. CDR3 DNA: TGCAGCGTTGGGCGGGAGGGCCACGAGCAGTACTTC.

The rearrangement uses TRBV6-5 and TRBJ1-2, with TRBD1 matching 7 bases. The CDR3 is 14 residues long. V was clipped by 0 bases and J by 8 bases; unmatched bases: 6. Germline V gene sequence: CDR1 MNHEY, CDR2 SVGAGI. CDR3 sequence reads: CASSYSTGLDGYTF. The CDR3 DNA reads as TGTGCCAGCAGTTACTCGACAGGGCTCGACGGCTACACCTTC.

The rearrangement links TRBV18 to TRBJ1-6; 7 nucleotides align to TRBD1. V lost 4 bases and J lost 0; bases outside the gene matches: 3. CDR1 KGHSH and CDR2 LQKENI come from the germline V gene. This CDR3 spans 16 amino acids. In DNA form, the CDR3 reads TGTGCCAGCTCACACTACAGGGGCTCCTATAATTCACCCCTCCACTTT. It yields the protein CASSHYRGSYNSPLHF.

The V call is TRBV5-1, the J call TRBJ2-7; TRBD1 aligns across 7 bases. V lost 0 bases to trimming and J lost 3 bases; unmatched junction nucleotides: 3. Germline V lookup: CDR1 SGHRS, CDR2 YFSETQ. The CDR3 extends over 14 amino acids. CDR3 sequence: CASSLGDSHYEQYF. In nucleotides, the CDR3 is TGCGCCAGCAGCTTGGGGGACAGCCACTACGAGCAGTACTTC.

This clone was seen only once. The chain links TRBV19 to TRBJ2-6; D might be TRBD1 (6 bases). The germline V gene encodes CDR1 LNHDA and CDR2 SQIVND (reference sequence). This CDR3 is built from 16 residues. The V and J ends lost 6 bases and 2 bases respectively, with 14 bases between them. CDR3 coding DNA: TGTGCCAGTAGCCTGACAGGAGATCCTGGGGCCAACGTCCTGACTTTC. Its protein product is CASSLTGDPGANVLTF. The full variable domain, its missing parts supplied by reference TRBV19 and TRBJ2-6, is DGGITQSPKYLFRKEGQNVTLSCEQNLNHDAMYWYRQDPGQGLRLIYYSQIVNDFQKGDIAEGYSVSREKKESFPLTVTSAQKNPTAFYLCASSLTGDPGANVLTFGAGSRLTVL.

This sequence joins TRBV7-2 and TRBJ2-1; weak D call: TRBD2 (6 bases). The CDR3 contains 13 residues. The V and J ends lost 3 bases and 8 bases respectively, with 11 bases between them. Germline values: CDR1 SGHTA, CDR2 FQGNSA. Written as DNA, the CDR3 is TGTGCCAGCAGCTTGGGACTTGCCGATGAGCAGTTCTTC. As protein: CASSLGLADEQFF. The whole variable domain, filled in from reference TRBV7-2 and TRBJ2-1, reads GAGVSQSPSNKVTEKGKDVELRCDPISGHTALYWYRQSLGQGLEFLIYFQGNSAPDKSGLPSDRFSAERTGGSVSTLTIQRTQQEDSAVYLCASSLGLADEQFFGPGTRLTVL.

The chain carries TRBV28 and TRBJ2-1; weak D call: TRBD1 (5 bases). V gave up 6 bases and J gave up 5 bases, with 14 bases separating them. This CDR3 has 14 amino acids. Germline V gene sequence: CDR1 MDHEN, CDR2 SYDVKM. The CDR3 is CASRPLGHNNEQFF. Written as DNA, the CDR3 is TGTGCCAGCAGACCATTGGGGCATAACAATGAGCAGTTCTTC.

V and J are TRBV19 and TRBJ2-4, with TRBD1 matching over 7 bases. The CDR3 sequence is 16 residues long. CDR1 is LNHDA and CDR2 is SQIVND in the germline V gene (reference sequence). V trimming: 5 bases; J trimming: 2 bases; junction bases outside the gene matches: 9. The CDR3 DNA is TGTGCCAGTAGTCTCCAGGGGGTGTCTACCAAAAACATTCAGTACTTC. The encoded protein is CASSLQGVSTKNIQYF. Combining the CDR3 with reference TRBV19 and TRBJ2-4 gives the whole variable domain DGGITQSPKYLFRKEGQNVTLSCEQNLNHDAMYWYRQDPGQGLRLIYYSQIVNDFQKGDIAEGYSVSREKKESFPLTVTSAQKNPTAFYLCASSLQGVSTKNIQYFGAGTRLSVL.

The chain uses TRBV7-2 and TRBJ2-7; D might be TRBD2 (6 bases). This CDR3 comprises 14 residues. CDR1 is SGHTA, CDR2 FQGNSA, per germline. Trimming removed 0 bases at V and 0 bases at J, with 6 bases between. CDR3 in DNA: TGTGCCAGCAGCTTAGCGCGGGGCTCCTACGAGCAGTACTTC. Translated, it gives CASSLARGSYEQYF.

The chain is built from TRBV6-1 and TRBJ2-3; D ambiguous. Per the germline V gene, CDR1 is MNHNS and CDR2 is SASEGT. The CDR3 spans 13 residues. Trimming cost V 3 bases and J 6 bases, with 10 bases left between them. The CDR3 reads CASSDRGDDTQYF. Here the CDR3 DNA reads TGTGCCAGCAGTGATAGAGGAGATGATACGCAGTATTTT.

The chain joins TRBV7-2 to TRBJ1-1; unclear D gene. Germline loops: CDR1 SGHTA, CDR2 FQGNSA. The germline V and J ends were trimmed by 5 bases and 4 bases, with 14 bases remaining between them. This CDR3 contains 14 residues. The CDR3 sequence: CASSPLRSGTEAFF. CDR3 nucleotide sequence: TGTGCCAGCAGCCCTTTGAGGTCCGGCACTGAAGCTTTCTTT.

This rearrangement joins TRBV28 to TRBJ2-5, with 9 nucleotides matching TRBD1. V shed 2 bases and J 13 bases; nucleotides not matched to a gene: 5. Germline values: CDR1 MDHEN, CDR2 SYDVKM. This CDR3 region has 12 residues. The CDR3 bases are TGTGCCAGCAGTTTACGTGGGACAGGGCCGTACTTC. This sequence encodes CASSLRGTGPYF.

V gene TRBV28 combines with J gene TRBJ1-5; D possibly corresponds to TRBD1 (5 bases). The CDR3 spans 16 residues. The germline V gene has CDR1 MDHEN and CDR2 SYDVKM. Deletions cut 3 bases from V and 0 bases from J, with 12 bases between. CDR3 sequence reads: CASSFQGKYSNQPQHF. The CDR3 nucleotides read TGTGCCAGCAGTTTCCAGGGCAAATATAGCAATCAGCCCCAGCATTTT.

The CDR3 sequence is CASSYGGGSNTGELFF. DNA of the CDR3: TGTGCCAGCAGTTATGGGGGGGGCTCGAACACCGGGGAGCTGTTTTTT. The chain employs TRBV6-2 or TRBV6-3 and TRBJ2-2; D possibly corresponds to TRBD2 (7 bases). The V gene lost 3 bases and the J gene lost 0 bases, with 11 bases spanning the gap. The CDR3 spans 16 residues. Germline V gives CDR1 MNHEY, CDR2 SVGEGT.

The rearrangement links TRBV2 to TRBJ2-7, with D maybe TRBD1 (5 bases). Germline CDR1 is SNHLY and CDR2 is FYNNEI. The CDR3 runs to 13 residues. V lost 7 bases and J lost 2, with 12 bases in between. In nucleotides, the CDR3 is TGTGCCAGCAATAGGGGCCCTACCTACGAGCAGTACTTC. This translates into CASNRGPTYEQYF.

The V gene is TRBV19, the J gene TRBJ2-1; 7 bases map to TRBD2. Germline loops: CDR1 LNHDA, CDR2 SQIVND (reference sequence). The CDR3 has 17 residues. Germline trimming cut 4 bases from V and 5 bases from J; bases unmatched to any gene: 14. DNA of the CDR3: TGTGCCAGTAGTAGTGGGAGCGGGATCTCCCAAAACAATGAGCAGTTCTTC. Protein sequence: CASSSGSGISQNNEQFF.